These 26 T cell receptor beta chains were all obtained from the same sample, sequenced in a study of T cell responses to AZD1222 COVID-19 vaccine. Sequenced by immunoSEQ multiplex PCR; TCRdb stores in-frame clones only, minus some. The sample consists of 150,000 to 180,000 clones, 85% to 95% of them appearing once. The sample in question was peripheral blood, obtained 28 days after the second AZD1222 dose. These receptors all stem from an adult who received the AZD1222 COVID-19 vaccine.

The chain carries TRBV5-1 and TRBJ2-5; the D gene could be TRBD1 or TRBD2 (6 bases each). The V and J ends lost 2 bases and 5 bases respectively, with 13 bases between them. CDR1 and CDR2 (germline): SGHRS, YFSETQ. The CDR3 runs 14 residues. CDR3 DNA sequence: TGCGCCAGCAGCTTTGGGGGGCCGGGGGAGACCCAGTACTTC. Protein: CASSFGGPGETQYF.

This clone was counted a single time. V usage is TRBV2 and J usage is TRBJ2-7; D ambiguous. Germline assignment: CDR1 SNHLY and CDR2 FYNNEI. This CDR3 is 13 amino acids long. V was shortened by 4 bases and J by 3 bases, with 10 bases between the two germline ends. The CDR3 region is CASSVSQIYEQYF. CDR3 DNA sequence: TGTGCCAGCAGTGTTTCGCAGATCTACGAGCAGTACTTC.

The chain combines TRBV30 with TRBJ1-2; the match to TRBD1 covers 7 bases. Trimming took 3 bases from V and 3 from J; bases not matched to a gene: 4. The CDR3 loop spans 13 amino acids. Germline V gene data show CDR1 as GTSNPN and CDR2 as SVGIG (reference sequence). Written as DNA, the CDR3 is TGTGCCTGGAGGCAGGGGGGGGACTATGGCTACACCTTC. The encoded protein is CAWRQGGDYGYTF.

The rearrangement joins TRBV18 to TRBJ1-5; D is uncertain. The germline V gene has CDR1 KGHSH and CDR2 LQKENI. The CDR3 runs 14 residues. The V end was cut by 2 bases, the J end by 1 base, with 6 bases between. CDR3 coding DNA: TGTGCCAGCTCACCAGAAACCAGCAATCAGCCCCAGCATTTT. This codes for CASSPETSNQPQHF.

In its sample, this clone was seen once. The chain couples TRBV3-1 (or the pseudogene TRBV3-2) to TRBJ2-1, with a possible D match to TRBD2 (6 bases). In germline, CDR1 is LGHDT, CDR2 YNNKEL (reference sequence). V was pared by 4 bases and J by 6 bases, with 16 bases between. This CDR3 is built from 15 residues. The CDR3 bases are TGTGCCAGCAGCCGGAGAAGCGGGTGGCTCAATGAGCAGTTCTTC. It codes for CASSRRSGWLNEQFF.

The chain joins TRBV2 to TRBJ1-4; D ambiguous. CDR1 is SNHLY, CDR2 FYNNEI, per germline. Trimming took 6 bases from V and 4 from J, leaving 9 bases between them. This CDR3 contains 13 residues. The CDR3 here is CASRTVSNEKLFF. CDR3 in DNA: TGTGCCAGCAGGACGGTTAGTAATGAAAAACTGTTTTTT. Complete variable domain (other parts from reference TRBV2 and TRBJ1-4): EPEVTQTPSHQVTQMGQEVILRCVPISNHLYFYWYRQILGQKVEFLVSFYNNEISEKSEIFDDQFSVERPDGSNFTLKIRSTKLEDSAMYFCASRTVSNEKLFFGSGTQLSVL.

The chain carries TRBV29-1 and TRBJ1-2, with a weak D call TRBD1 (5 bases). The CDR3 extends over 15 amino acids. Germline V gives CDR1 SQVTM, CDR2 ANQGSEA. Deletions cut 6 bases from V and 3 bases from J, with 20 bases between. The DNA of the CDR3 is TGCAGCGTCGACCTCAGGGAAGGAAGGGACTATGGCTACACCTTC. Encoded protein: CSVDLREGRDYGYTF.

The CDR3 is CASSTGRESSYNSPLHF. The DNA of the CDR3 is TGTGCCAGTAGTACCGGACGGGAGAGCTCCTATAATTCACCCCTCCACTTT. The V gene is TRBV19, the J gene TRBJ1-6, with no clear D. This CDR3 region has 17 residues. From germline, CDR1 is LNHDA and CDR2 SQIVND (reference sequence). Deletions cut 4 bases from V and 0 bases from J, with 13 bases between. Complete variable domain (other parts from reference TRBV19 and TRBJ1-6): DGGITQSPKYLFRKEGQNVTLSCEQNLNHDAMYWYRQDPGQGLRLIYYSQIVNDFQKGDIAEGYSVSREKKESFPLTVTSAQKNPTAFYLCASSTGRESSYNSPLHFGNGTRLTVT.

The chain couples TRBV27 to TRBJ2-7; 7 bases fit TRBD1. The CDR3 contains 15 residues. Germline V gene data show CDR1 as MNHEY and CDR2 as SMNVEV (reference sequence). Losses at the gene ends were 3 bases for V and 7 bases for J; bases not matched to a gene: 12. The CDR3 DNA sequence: TGTGCCAGCAGTTTGATTGTGACAGGGCTTACGGAGCAGTACTTC. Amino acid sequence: CASSLIVTGLTEQYF.

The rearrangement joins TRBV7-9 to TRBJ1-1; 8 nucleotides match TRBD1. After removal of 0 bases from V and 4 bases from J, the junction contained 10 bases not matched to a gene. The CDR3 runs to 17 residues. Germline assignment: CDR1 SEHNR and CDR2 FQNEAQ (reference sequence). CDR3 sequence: CASSLASSRTGFTEAFF. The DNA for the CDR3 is TGTGCCAGCAGCTTAGCGAGTAGCCGGACAGGGTTCACTGAAGCTTTCTTT.

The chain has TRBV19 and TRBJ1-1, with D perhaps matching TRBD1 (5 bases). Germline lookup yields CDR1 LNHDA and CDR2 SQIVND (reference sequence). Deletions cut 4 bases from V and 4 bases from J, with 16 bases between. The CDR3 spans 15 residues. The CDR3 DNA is TGTGCCAGTAGTAACCGGGGGAGGGCTAGCACTGAAGCTTTCTTT. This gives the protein CASSNRGRASTEAFF.

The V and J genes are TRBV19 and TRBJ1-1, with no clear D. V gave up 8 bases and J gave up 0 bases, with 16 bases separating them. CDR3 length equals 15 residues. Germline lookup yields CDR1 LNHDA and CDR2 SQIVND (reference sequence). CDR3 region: CASQGGSLMNTEAFF. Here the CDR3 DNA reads TGTGCCAGTCAAGGAGGCAGTTTAATGAACACTGAAGCTTTCTTT.

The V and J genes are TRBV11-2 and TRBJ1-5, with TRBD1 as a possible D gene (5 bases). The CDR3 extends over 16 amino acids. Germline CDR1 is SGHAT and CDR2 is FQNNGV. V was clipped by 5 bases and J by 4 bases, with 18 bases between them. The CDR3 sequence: CASSEGTGGINQPQHF. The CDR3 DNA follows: TGTGCCAGCAGCGAAGGGACCGGGGGGATAAATCAGCCCCAGCATTTT.

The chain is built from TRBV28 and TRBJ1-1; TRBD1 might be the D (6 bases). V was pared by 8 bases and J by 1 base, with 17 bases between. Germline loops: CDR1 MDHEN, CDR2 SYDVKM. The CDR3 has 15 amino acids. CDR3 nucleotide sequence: TGTGCCAGCGGAATCTCAGGGGCCGGGAACACTGAAGCTTTCTTT. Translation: CASGISGAGNTEAFF.

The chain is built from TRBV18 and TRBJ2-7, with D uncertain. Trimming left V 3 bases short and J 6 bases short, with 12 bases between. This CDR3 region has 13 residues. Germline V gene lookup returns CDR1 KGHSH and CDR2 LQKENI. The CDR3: CASSPITGSEQYF. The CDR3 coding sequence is TGTGCCAGCTCACCCATTACTGGGTCCGAGCAGTACTTC. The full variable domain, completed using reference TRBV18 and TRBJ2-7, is NAGVMQNPRHLVRRRGQEARLRCSPMKGHSHVYWYRQLPEEGLKFMVYLQKENIIDESGMPKERFSAEFPKEGPSILRIQQVVRGDSAAYFCASSPITGSEQYFGPGTRLTVT.

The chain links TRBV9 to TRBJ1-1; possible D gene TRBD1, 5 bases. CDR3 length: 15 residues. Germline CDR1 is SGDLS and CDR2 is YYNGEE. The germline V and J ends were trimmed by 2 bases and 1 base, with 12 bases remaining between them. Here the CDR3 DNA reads TGTGCCAGCAGCGTTAAGGTTACAGGGAACACTGAAGCTTTCTTT. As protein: CASSVKVTGNTEAFF.

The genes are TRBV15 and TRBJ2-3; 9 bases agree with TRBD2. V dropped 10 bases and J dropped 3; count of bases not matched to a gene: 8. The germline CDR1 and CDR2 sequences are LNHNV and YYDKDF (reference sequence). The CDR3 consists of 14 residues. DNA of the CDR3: TGTGCCATTTCAAGCGGGGGGTCAACAGATACGCAGTATTTT. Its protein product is CAISSGGSTDTQYF. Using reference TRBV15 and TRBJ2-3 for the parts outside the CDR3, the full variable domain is DAMVIQNPRYQVTQFGKPVTLSCSQTLNHNVMYWYQQKSSQAPKLLFHYYDKDFNNEADTPDNFQSRRPNTSFCFLDIRSPGLGDTAMYLCAISSGGSTDTQYFGPGTRLTVL.

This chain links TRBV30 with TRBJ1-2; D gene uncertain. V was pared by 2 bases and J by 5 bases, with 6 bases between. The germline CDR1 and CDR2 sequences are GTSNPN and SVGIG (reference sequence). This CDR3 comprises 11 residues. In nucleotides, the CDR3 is TGTGCCTGGAGTCTGGGGTATGGCTACACCTTC. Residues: CAWSLGYGYTF. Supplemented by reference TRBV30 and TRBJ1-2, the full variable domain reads SQTIHQWPATLVQPVGSPLSLECTVEGTSNPNLYWYRQAAGRGLQLLFYSVGIGQISSEVPQNLSASRPQDRQFILSSKKLLLSDSGFYLCAWSLGYGYTFGSGTRLTVV.

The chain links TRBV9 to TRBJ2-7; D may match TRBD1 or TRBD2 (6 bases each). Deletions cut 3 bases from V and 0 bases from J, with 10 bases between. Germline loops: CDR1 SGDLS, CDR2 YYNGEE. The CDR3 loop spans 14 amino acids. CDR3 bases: TGTGCCAGCAGCGGGAGGGACAACTCCTACGAGCAGTACTTC. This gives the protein CASSGRDNSYEQYF.

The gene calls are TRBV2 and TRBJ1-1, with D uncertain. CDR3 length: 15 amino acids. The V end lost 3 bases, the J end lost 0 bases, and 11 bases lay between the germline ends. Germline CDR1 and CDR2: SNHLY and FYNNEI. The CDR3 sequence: CASSEIGRMNTEAFF. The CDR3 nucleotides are TGTGCCAGCAGTGAGATCGGCAGGATGAACACTGAAGCTTTCTTT.

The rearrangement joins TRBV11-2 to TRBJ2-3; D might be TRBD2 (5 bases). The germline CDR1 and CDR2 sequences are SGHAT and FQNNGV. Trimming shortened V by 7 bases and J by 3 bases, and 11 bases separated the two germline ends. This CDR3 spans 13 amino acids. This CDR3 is CASNLRVTDTQYF. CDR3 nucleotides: TGTGCCAGCAACCTGCGGGTGACAGATACGCAGTATTTT.

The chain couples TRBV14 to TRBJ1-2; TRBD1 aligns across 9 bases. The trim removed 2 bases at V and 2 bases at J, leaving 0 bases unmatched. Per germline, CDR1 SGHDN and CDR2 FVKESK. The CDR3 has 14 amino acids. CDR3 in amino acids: CASSQTGGNYGYTF. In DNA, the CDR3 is TGTGCCAGCAGCCAAACAGGGGGCAACTATGGCTACACCTTC.

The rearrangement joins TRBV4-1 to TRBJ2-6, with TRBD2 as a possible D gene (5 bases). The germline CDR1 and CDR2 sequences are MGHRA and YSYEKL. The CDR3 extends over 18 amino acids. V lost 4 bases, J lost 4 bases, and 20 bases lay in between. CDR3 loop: CASSPYGGSITGANVLTF. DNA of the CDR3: TGCGCCAGCAGCCCCTATGGAGGTTCTATAACAGGGGCCAACGTCCTGACTTTC.

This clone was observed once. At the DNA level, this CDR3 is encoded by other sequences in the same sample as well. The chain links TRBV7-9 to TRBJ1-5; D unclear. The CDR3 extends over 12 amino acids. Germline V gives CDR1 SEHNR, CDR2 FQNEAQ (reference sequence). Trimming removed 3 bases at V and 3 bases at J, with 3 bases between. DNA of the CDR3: TGTGCCAGCAGCTTGGACAATCAGCCCCAGCATTTT. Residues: CASSLDNQPQHF.

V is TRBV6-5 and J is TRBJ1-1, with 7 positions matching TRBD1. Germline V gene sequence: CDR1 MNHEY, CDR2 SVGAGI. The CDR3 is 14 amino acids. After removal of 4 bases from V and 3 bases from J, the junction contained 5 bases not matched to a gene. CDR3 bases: TGTGCCAGCAGTTTCAGGGGGGGGGACACTGAAGCTTTCTTT. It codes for CASSFRGGDTEAFF.

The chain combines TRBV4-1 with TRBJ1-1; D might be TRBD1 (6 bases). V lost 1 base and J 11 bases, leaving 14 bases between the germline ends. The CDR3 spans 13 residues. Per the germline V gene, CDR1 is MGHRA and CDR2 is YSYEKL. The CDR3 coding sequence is TGCGCCAGCAGCCAAGGCAGACAGGTCGGGGCTTTCTTT. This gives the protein CASSQGRQVGAFF.